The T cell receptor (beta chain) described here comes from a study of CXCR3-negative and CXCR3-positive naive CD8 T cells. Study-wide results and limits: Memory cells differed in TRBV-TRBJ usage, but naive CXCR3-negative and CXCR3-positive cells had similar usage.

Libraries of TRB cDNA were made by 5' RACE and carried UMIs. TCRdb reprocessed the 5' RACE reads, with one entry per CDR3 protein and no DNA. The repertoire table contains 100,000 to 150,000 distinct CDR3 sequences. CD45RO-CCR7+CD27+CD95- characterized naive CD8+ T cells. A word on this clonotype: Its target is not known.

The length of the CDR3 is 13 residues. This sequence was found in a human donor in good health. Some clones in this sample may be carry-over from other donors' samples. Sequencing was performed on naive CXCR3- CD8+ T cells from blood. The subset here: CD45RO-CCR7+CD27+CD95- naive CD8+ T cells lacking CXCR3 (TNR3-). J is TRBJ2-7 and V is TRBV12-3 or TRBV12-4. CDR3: CASSLSNSYEQYF.